The following is a TCR beta chain sequence with its context. Antigen unknown. Germline V gives CDR1 MGHRA, CDR2 YSYEKL. There are 16 residues in the CDR3. The germline V and J ends were trimmed by 0 bases and 2 bases, with 13 bases remaining between them. Terminally differentiated effector memory CD45RA+ cells were excluded from the naive CD8 cells, which were CD45RO-negative and positively selected for CCR7. Study donors comprised healthy, HIV-negative adults devoid of recent acute infection or vaccination. This specimen belongs to a study of shared clonotypes between healthy human individuals. Study results and caveats: When compared with the clonotypes that were shared by all four sorted-subset donors, the non-shared clonotypes turned out to have lower generation probabilities.

The method was immunoSEQ multiplex PCR; TCRdb's version includes in-frame clones alone and lacks a portion of them. Among nearly 600,000 clones, less than 97% were seen once, and the ten largest hold 0.085% to 0.11%. The sequence derives from a woman in her twenties or thirties in good health. V is TRBV4-1 and J is TRBJ1-2; D not certain. The sample consisted of naive CD8+ T cells sorted from blood. CDR3: CASSQDLRSPNYGYTF. In nucleotides, the CDR3 is TGCGCCAGCAGCCAAGATTTGAGGAGCCCCAACTATGGCTACACCTTC.